This TCR beta chain was retrieved from a study of T cell responses to AZD1222 COVID-19 vaccine. About this clone itself: Its antigen is unknown.

Overall study findings and caveats: Spike was spanned by vaccine-associated CD4 TCRs, which were dominant at 160-218 and 743-854. Donors were largely white British and mainly female; clonal diversity was possibly underestimated.

Data came from immunoSEQ multiplex PCR; TCRdb stores just in-frame clones and leaves some out. In the table there are about 130,000 clones, 90% to 95% of which are singletons. In germline, CDR1 is LNHDA, CDR2 SQIVND (reference sequence). There are 14 residues in the CDR3. The ends were cut back, 9 bases at V and 0 bases at J, with 9 bases in the middle. The sequence came from an adult in good health. The V call is TRBV19, the J call TRBJ1-6; no clear D. The material sequenced was peripheral blood, taken on day 0 of AZD1222 vaccination. CDR3 bases: TGTGCCAGCGCGTCACGCTCCTATAATTCACCCCTCCACTTT. Protein: CASASRSYNSPLHF.